The 27 T cell receptor beta chains below all came from one sample that was sequenced in a study of T-cell reconstitution after alpha-beta-depleted transplantation in children. Unique molecular identifiers featured in how the TCRbeta library was prepared. One entry per CDR3 protein results from TCRdb running MiXCR on the PCR reads. Of approximately 640,000 distinct CDR3 sequences listed, roughly 17% are singletons. The sample here was PBMCs from the stem cell graft donor, taken from the stem cell graft. The source is a human donor who donated a stem cell graft to a child with acute myeloid leukemia.

This clonotype came up many times. The CDR3 DNA follows: TGTGCCAGCAGATGGGGGACATCCGGACGGACCTACGAGCAGTACGTC. Translation: CASRWGTSGRTYEQYV. The J gene is TRBJ2-7, the V gene TRBV6-1; D is perhaps TRBD1 (6 bases). V was cut by 6 bases and J by 2 bases, with 20 bases left in between. The CDR3 covers 16 residues. The V gene's germline CDR1 is MNHNS and CDR2 SASEGT.

This clonotype was observed at least ten times. The chain joins TRBV20-1 to TRBJ2-5; tentative D call: TRBD1 (7 bases). CDR1 is DFQATT, CDR2 SNEGSKA, per germline (reference sequence). The CDR3 is 12 residues long. V gave up 6 bases and J gave up 3 bases, with 11 bases separating them. CDR3 nucleotide sequence: TGCAGTGCCCAGGGGGGCGAAGAGACCCAGTACTTC. Encoded protein: CSAQGGEETQYF.

The V and J genes are TRBV7-7 and TRBJ2-3; 7 nucleotides match TRBD2. The CDR3 contains 13 residues. The junction had 10 bases not matched to a gene; V was cut back by 5 bases and J by 11 bases. Germline values: CDR1 SSHAT, CDR2 FNYEAQ (reference sequence). The CDR3 DNA is TGTGCCAGCAGCCCCTCGACTAGCCCCGAGCAGTATTTT. It translates to CASSPSTSPEQYF.

This clonotype was seen a few times. V usage is TRBV7-9 and J usage is TRBJ1-6; 10 bases are shared with TRBD1. The V segment lost 1 base and the J segment 9 bases; nucleotides outside the gene matches: 9. The CDR3 is made up of 17 amino acids. Germline CDR1 and CDR2: SEHNR and FQNEAQ (reference sequence). The chain's CDR3 is CASSLGLRQGAISPLHF. The CDR3 bases are TGTGCCAGCAGCTTAGGCCTACGACAGGGGGCGATTTCACCCCTCCACTTT.

This clonotype showed up many times. The chain carries TRBV29-1 and TRBJ2-3; 10 nucleotides match TRBD2. The V gene's germline CDR1 is SQVTM and CDR2 ANQGSEA. The CDR3 length is 15 residues. V shed 6 bases, J shed 3 bases, and the junction held 9 bases outside the gene matches. This CDR3 reads CSVRRLAGGTDTQYF. In DNA, the CDR3 is TGCAGCGTCCGGAGACTAGCGGGCGGGACAGATACGCAGTATTTT.

Comment on this clonotype: A read error is possible here, since a much larger clone lies one base away. The rearrangement joins TRBV10-3 to TRBJ2-1; tentatively, D is TRBD1 (5 bases). Germline CDR1 is ENHRY and CDR2 is SYGVKD. V was shortened by 6 bases and J by 7 bases, with 13 bases between the two germline ends. CDR3 length equals 13 residues. In DNA form, the CDR3 reads TGTGCCATCAGCTACGGTAGGGGAAATGAGCAGTTCTTC. Amino acid sequence: CAISYGRGNEQFF.

V usage is TRBV12-3 or TRBV12-4 and J usage is TRBJ2-5; D call uncertain. The CDR3 has 12 residues. Trimming removed 5 bases from V and 4 bases from J, with 8 bases in between. CDR3 DNA sequence: TGTGCCAGCAGTCCCCATAGAGAGACCCAGTACTTC. It translates to CASSPHRETQYF.

This clonotype has more than one count but fewer than ten. J is TRBJ1-2 and V is TRBV6-2 or TRBV6-3, with 10 bases that match TRBD1. Germline loops: CDR1 MNHEY, CDR2 SVGEGT. The CDR3 consists of 18 residues. With 0 bases clipped from V and 4 bases from J, the junction kept 11 bases outside the gene matches. CDR3 sequence: CASSYSRQGAPGGYGYTF. CDR3 DNA: TGTGCCAGCAGTTACTCGCGACAGGGGGCTCCCGGTGGCTATGGCTACACCTTC.

This clonotype occurred a few times. The gene calls are TRBV29-1 and TRBJ2-4; D may be TRBD1 (6 bases). From germline, CDR1 is SQVTM and CDR2 ANQGSEA. CDR3 size: 14 residues. Trimming left V 4 bases short and J 0 bases short, with 10 bases between. Here the CDR3 reads CSVAGQLAKNIQYF. The CDR3 bases are TGCAGCGTTGCAGGACAGTTAGCCAAAAACATTCAGTACTTC.

In its sample, this clonotype was seen a few times. In nucleotides, the CDR3 is TGTGTGGGACTCAATCAGCCCCAGCATTTT. Its protein product is CVGLNQPQHF. The rearrangement links TRBV7-2 to TRBJ1-5, with D perhaps matching TRBD1 (5 bases). This CDR3 comprises 10 residues. The germline V gene has CDR1 SGHTA and CDR2 FQGNSA.

At least ten counts were recorded for this clonotype. The chain is built from TRBV29-1 and TRBJ2-3; 9 positions match TRBD1. Germline lookup yields CDR1 SQVTM and CDR2 ANQGSEA. Unmatched junction bases numbered 1, after V lost 5 bases and J lost 1 base. This CDR3 comprises 13 residues. The CDR3 sequence is CSVRDRGTDTQYF. CDR3 nucleotides: TGCAGCGTTAGGGACAGGGGCACAGATACGCAGTATTTT.

Ten or more counts support this clonotype. J is TRBJ2-1 and V is TRBV5-1; 16 nucleotides line up with TRBD2. Germline lookup yields CDR1 SGHRS and CDR2 YFSETQ. The CDR3 has 21 amino acids. Germline trimming cut 3 bases from V and 0 bases from J; bases unmatched to any gene: 12. CDR3 region: CASSSRPGLAGGTPSYNEQFF. CDR3 bases: TGCGCCAGCAGCTCGCGACCGGGACTAGCGGGGGGGACCCCCTCCTACAATGAGCAGTTCTTC.

This clonotype was counted many times. The chain employs TRBV20-1 and TRBJ1-1; 8 bases line up with TRBD1. CDR3 length equals 13 residues. The J segment lost 7 bases and the V segment lost 5 bases, leaving 9 bases of the junction unmatched. From germline, CDR1 is DFQATT and CDR2 SNEGSKA (reference sequence). The DNA of the CDR3 is TGCAGTGCTCCGGACAGGGTCCAAGGTGAAGCTTTCTTT. Translating it yields CSAPDRVQGEAFF.

This chain uses TRBV7-2 with TRBJ1-2; 9 bases map to TRBD1. This CDR3 contains 14 residues. J gave up 7 bases and V 3 bases, and 6 bases lay outside the gene matches. Germline CDR1 and CDR2: SGHTA and FQGNSA. CDR3 bases: TGTGCCAGCAGCTTCCGGACAGGGGAGGGTGGCTACACCTTC. Protein product: CASSFRTGEGGYTF.

This clonotype came up a few times. V and J are TRBV4-3 and TRBJ2-3; D might be TRBD2 (6 bases). CDR1 and CDR2 (germline): LGHNA, YSLEER. The CDR3 has 15 residues. Trimming shortened V by 4 bases and J by 3 bases, and 14 bases separated the two germline ends. The CDR3 sequence is CASSPPWGETDTQYF. The CDR3 nucleotides read TGCGCCAGCAGCCCACCATGGGGGGAAACAGATACGCAGTATTTT.

Of note for this clonotype: A read error may be the cause here, since a much bigger clone is one base away. The chain recombines TRBV20-1 with TRBJ1-2; D unresolved. The CDR3 sequence is 15 residues long. Germline values: CDR1 DFQATT, CDR2 SNEGSKA (reference sequence). CDR3 loop: CSPRDPPTRDYGYTF. In DNA form, the CDR3 reads TGCAGTCCTAGAGACCCCCCGACTCGTGACTATGGCTACACCTTC.

V is TRBV20-1 and J is TRBJ2-7, with D possibly matching TRBD2 (6 bases). Trimming took 0 bases from V and 0 from J, leaving 12 bases between them. The CDR3 loop spans 15 amino acids. Germline values: CDR1 DFQATT, CDR2 SNEGSKA (reference sequence). CDR3 protein: CSAREGGVSSYEQYF. DNA of the CDR3: TGCAGTGCTAGAGAAGGAGGGGTTAGCTCCTACGAGCAGTACTTC.

CDR3 region: CASSLDVSGTEAFF. The CDR3, as DNA: TGTGCCAGCAGCTTAGATGTGTCCGGCACTGAAGCTTTCTTT. The V gene is TRBV7-9, the J gene TRBJ1-1, with D hard to call. The CDR3 is 14 amino acids. V shed 1 base and J shed 4 bases, with 10 bases lying between them. Germline-derived CDR1 and CDR2 are SEHNR and FQNEAQ (reference sequence). The full variable domain, in which reference TRBV7-9 and TRBJ1-1 provide the parts outside the CDR3, is DTGVSQNPRHKITKRGQNVTFRCDPISEHNRLYWYRQTLGQGPEFLTYFQNEAQLEKSRLLSDRFSAERPKGSFSTLEIQRTEQGDSAMYLCASSLDVSGTEAFFGQGTRLTVV.

At least ten counts were recorded for this clonotype. The rearrangement links TRBV20-1 to TRBJ2-5, with a weak D call TRBD1 (6 bases). V dropped 1 base and J dropped 7 bases, with 13 bases sitting between them. This CDR3 has 13 amino acids. The germline CDR1 and CDR2 sequences are DFQATT and SNEGSKA (reference sequence). CDR3 sequence: CSARAQGPGTQYF. In nucleotides, the CDR3 is TGCAGTGCTAGAGCCCAGGGGCCTGGGACCCAGTACTTC.

Many counts were recorded for this clonotype. The chain couples TRBV10-3 to TRBJ2-7, with D maybe TRBD2 (5 bases). Germline CDR1 is ENHRY and CDR2 is SYGVKD. V dropped 3 bases and J dropped 4 bases, with 7 bases sitting between them. The CDR3 consists of 12 residues. CDR3 protein: CAISEAVYEQYF. For the CDR3, the DNA is TGTGCCATCAGTGAAGCGGTATACGAGCAGTACTTC.

The CDR3 loop reads CASSLVPSFCKVRDEQYV. DNA for the CDR3: TGCGCCAGCAGCTTAGTCCCCTCTTTTTGCAAGGTCCGAGACGAGCAGTACGTC. This sequence joins TRBV5-1 and TRBJ2-7; D is unclear. In germline, CDR1 is SGHRS, CDR2 YFSETQ. The V and J ends lost 2 bases and 5 bases respectively, with 26 bases between them. This CDR3 spans 18 amino acids.

The rearrangement links TRBV6-5 to TRBJ1-4, with D perhaps TRBD1 (5 bases). Per the germline V gene, CDR1 is MNHEY and CDR2 is SVGAGI. The length of the CDR3 is 14 residues. Trimming stripped 4 bases from V and 2 bases from J, with 8 bases between. For the CDR3, the DNA is TGTGCCAGCAGTTGGGGGGGGACTAATGAAAAACTGTTTTTT. This codes for CASSWGGTNEKLFF.

This clonotype showed up just a few times. The germline gene is not matched at one end of the junction; a read error may be the cause. V gene TRBV2 combines with J gene TRBJ2-1, with D perhaps TRBD1 (5 bases). The CDR3 covers 12 residues. Germline V lookup: CDR1 SNHLY, CDR2 FYNNEI. The CDR3 here is CASSEEMTVQFF. The DNA for the CDR3 is TGTGCCAGCAGCGAAGAAATGACAGTACAGTTCTTC.

The genes are TRBV7-2 and TRBJ1-2; D is undetermined. V was clipped by 5 bases and J by 0 bases, with 10 bases between them. Germline CDR1 SGHTA, CDR2 FQGNSA. The CDR3 extends over 14 amino acids. The CDR3 DNA reads as TGTGCCAGCAGCGGGCCCGGGGCTAACTATGGCTACACCTTC. Translation gives CASSGPGANYGYTF.

The chain couples TRBV20-1 to TRBJ1-6; no reliable D call. V shed 3 bases and J shed 3 bases, with 18 bases lying between them. CDR3 length equals 17 residues. Germline V CDR1 and CDR2: DFQATT, SNEGSKA (reference sequence). CDR3 loop: CSASGQFGPNYNSPLHF. CDR3 nucleotides: TGCAGTGCTAGTGGCCAGTTTGGACCTAACTATAATTCACCCCTCCACTTT.

The rearrangement uses TRBV28 and TRBJ2-2, with TRBD1 matching over 7 bases. This CDR3 comprises 17 residues. V dropped 6 bases and J dropped 3; count of bases not matched to a gene: 13. CDR1 and CDR2 from the germline V gene are MDHEN and SYDVKM. In DNA, the CDR3 is TGTGCCAGCAGCCCCGTGCTAGGGGGCGGTCACACCGGGGAGCTGTTTTTT. Translated, it gives CASSPVLGGGHTGELFF.

The rearrangement joins TRBV28 to TRBJ1-4; D ambiguous. The CDR3 has 13 residues. In germline, CDR1 is MDHEN, CDR2 SYDVKM. The V gene lost 1 base and the J gene lost 7 bases, with 7 bases spanning the gap. CDR3 sequence (DNA): TGTGCCAGCAGTTTATTTAGATCTGAAAAACTGTTTTTT. Its protein product is CASSLFRSEKLFF.